What follows are 24 T cell receptor beta chains derived from one specimen sequenced in a study of blood T cells in healthy people across ages. Primed by a sample-barcoded 5' primer and a J-beta primer mix, a second PCR proceeded for roughly 6 to 12 cycles. Each CDR3 protein is one row after TCRdb ran MiXCR on the 5' RACE reads. The repertoire holds 650,000 to 800,000 distinct CDR3 sequences, 40% to 50% seen once, with roughly 18% in the top ten. Sequenced input: blood. All receptors come from a man aged 60-69 years in good health.

The chain couples TRBV7-2 to TRBJ2-1; 7 positions match TRBD1. CDR1 and CDR2 from the germline V gene are SGHTA and FQGNSA. V lost 3 bases to trimming and J lost 7 bases; unmatched junction nucleotides: 12. The CDR3 contains 16 residues. The CDR3 spells CASSFRTGASVNEQFF. The CDR3 bases are TGTGCCAGCAGCTTCCGCACAGGGGCGTCTGTTAATGAGCAGTTCTTC.

A note on this clonotype: Sequence at one end of the junction differs from germline and may be a read error. This sequence joins TRBV18 and TRBJ2-7; D might be TRBD1 (6 bases). There are 13 residues in the CDR3. The germline CDR1 and CDR2 sequences are KGHSH and LQKENI. The chain's CDR3 is CASAPTGSYEQYF. In DNA, the CDR3 is TGTGCCAGCGCACCAACAGGGAGCTACGAGCAGTACTTC.

This clonotype came up a few times. The genes are TRBV7-9 and TRBJ2-7; tentatively, D is TRBD2 (5 bases). The V gene lost 7 bases and the J gene lost 2 bases, with 12 bases spanning the gap. Looked up from germline, CDR1 is SEHNR and CDR2 is FQNEAQ (reference sequence). The CDR3 extends over 13 amino acids. The chain's CDR3 is CASKRGPTYEQYF. The DNA of the CDR3 is TGTGCCAGCAAAAGAGGGCCCACCTACGAGCAGTACTTC.

The rearrangement links TRBV20-1 to TRBJ2-5; D is perhaps TRBD2 (6 bases). CDR3 length equals 15 residues. Between the trimmed V and J ends, which lost 6 bases and 11 bases, there was a span of 28 bases. CDR1 and CDR2 (germline): DFQATT, SNEGSKA (reference sequence). The CDR3 sequence is CSAQRGEAPTYGQYF. DNA for the CDR3: TGCAGTGCACAAAGAGGGGAGGCCCCTACCTACGGGCAGTACTTC.

In the case of this clonotype: In this CDR3 the conserved last residue, phenylalanine or tryptophan, is missing, so a read error is likely. The chain employs TRBV18 and TRBJ1-1, with TRBD1 as a possible D gene (5 bases). The CDR3 loop spans 15 amino acids. Per the germline V gene, CDR1 is KGHSH and CDR2 is LQKENI. With 3 bases removed from V and 5 bases from J, the gap between germline ends came to 16 bases. The CDR3 reads CASSPREAGGTEAFS. The CDR3 DNA reads TGTGCCAGCTCACCCAGGGAGGCTGGAGGGACTGAAGCTTTCTCT.

This clonotype appeared a few times. V gene TRBV29-1 combines with J gene TRBJ2-7; D may be TRBD2 (5 bases). Germline lookup yields CDR1 SQVTM and CDR2 ANQGSEA. CDR3 length: 11 amino acids. Trimming took off 6 bases at V and 7 bases at J, with 13 bases between the two ends. The CDR3 sequence is CSVSEGNEQYF. For the CDR3, the DNA is TGCAGCGTGTCCGAGGGAAATGAGCAGTACTTC.

This rearrangement joins TRBV5-1 to TRBJ2-3; 7 positions match TRBD1. The V gene's germline CDR1 is SGHRS and CDR2 YFSETQ. The CDR3 runs to 14 residues. The ends lost 4 bases at V and 2 bases at J; junction bases unmatched: 4. CDR3 residues: CASSKGQPTDTQYF. The CDR3 coding sequence is TGCGCCAGCAGCAAGGGACAGCCCACAGATACGCAGTATTTT.

This clonotype was seen more than once but under ten times. The chain has TRBV28 and TRBJ2-7; D tentatively fits TRBD1 or TRBD2 (5 bases each). CDR1 and CDR2 (germline): MDHEN, SYDVKM. V was trimmed by 4 bases and J by 7 bases, leaving 20 bases between them. The CDR3 has 15 residues. Here the CDR3 reads CASSSPGRAQREQYF. The CDR3 coding sequence is TGTGCCAGCAGTTCGCCGGGACGGGCACAGCGGGAGCAGTACTTC.

The chain combines TRBV20-1 with TRBJ2-1; the D call may be TRBD1 or TRBD2 (5 bases each). CDR3 length: 12 residues. Per germline, CDR1 DFQATT and CDR2 SNEGSKA (reference sequence). V lost 6 bases and J 5 bases, leaving 11 bases between the germline ends. For the CDR3, the DNA is TGCAGTGCGTTTGGGACCAACAATGAGCAGTTCTTC. Encoded protein: CSAFGTNNEQFF.

The chain carries TRBV3-1 and TRBJ2-5, with D tentatively TRBD1 (6 bases). The V gene lost 4 bases and the J gene lost 5 bases, with 20 bases spanning the gap. Germline assignment: CDR1 LGHDT and CDR2 YNNKEL (reference sequence). The CDR3 sequence is 16 residues long. CDR3 DNA sequence: TGTGCCAGCAGCCCCTCGAGGGGCAGGGGTCGGGAGACCCAGTACTTC. This gives the protein CASSPSRGRGRETQYF.

The rearrangement joins TRBV5-6 to TRBJ1-1; D possibly corresponds to TRBD1 (5 bases). Germline V lookup: CDR1 SGHDT, CDR2 YYEEEE. Trimming cost V 0 bases and J 2 bases, with 14 bases left between them. The CDR3 is made up of 16 amino acids. In DNA form, the CDR3 reads TGTGCCAGCAGCTTGGGGCAGGGTTCGGGTAACACTGAAGCTTTCTTT. Residues: CASSLGQGSGNTEAFF.

This clonotype was detected only a few times. The chain is built from TRBV20-1 and TRBJ2-5, with D perhaps matching TRBD1 or TRBD2 (6 bases each). The CDR3 length is 15 residues. From germline, CDR1 is DFQATT and CDR2 SNEGSKA (reference sequence). Trimming removed 0 bases from V and 11 bases from J, with 22 bases in between. The CDR3 loop is CSARDGGRLDNEQYF. For the CDR3, the DNA is TGCAGTGCTAGAGATGGGGGGCGGCTCGACAATGAGCAGTACTTC.

The chain uses TRBV6-6 and TRBJ1-2; TRBD1 matches 8 bases. The J segment lost 4 bases and the V segment lost 6 bases, leaving 7 bases of the junction unmatched. The CDR3 contains 14 residues. The germline V gene encodes CDR1 MNHNY and CDR2 SVGAGI (reference sequence). CDR3 amino acids: CASSFDRGRYGYTF. The CDR3 nucleotides read TGTGCCAGCAGCTTCGACAGGGGCCGCTATGGCTACACCTTC.

The gene calls are TRBV20-1 and TRBJ2-7, with D possibly TRBD1 on 6 matching bases. This CDR3 is 14 amino acids long. Looked up from germline, CDR1 is DFQATT and CDR2 is SNEGSKA (reference sequence). Trimming removed 3 bases from V and 2 bases from J, with 14 bases in between. Written as DNA, the CDR3 is TGCAGTGCTAGGGGGGCTAGCCCCACCTACGAGCAGTACTTC. The encoded protein is CSARGASPTYEQYF.

This chain links TRBV20-1 with TRBJ2-5, with 8 bases fitting TRBD2. Unmatched junction bases numbered 14, after V lost 3 bases and J lost 5 bases. CDR3 length: 16 residues. Germline V CDR1 and CDR2: DFQATT, SNEGSKA (reference sequence). CDR3 sequence: CSASIGGTRRGETQYF. The CDR3 DNA reads as TGCAGTGCTAGTATCGGTGGGACTAGAAGAGGGGAGACCCAGTACTTC.

This clonotype has a handful of counts. The chain carries TRBV7-2 and TRBJ2-3; possibly TRBD1 for D (7 bases). From germline, CDR1 is SGHTA and CDR2 FQGNSA. Trimming left V 6 bases short and J 1 base short, with 17 bases between. The CDR3 length is 16 residues. The chain's CDR3 is CASSPSRRGRTDTQYF. CDR3 nucleotide sequence: TGTGCCAGCAGTCCTAGTCGGAGGGGGCGCACAGATACGCAGTATTTT.

This chain uses TRBV6-1 with TRBJ1-1; D unresolved. V lost 1 base and J 4 bases, leaving 10 bases between the germline ends. CDR3 length: 14 amino acids. CDR1 is MNHNS and CDR2 is SASEGT in the germline V gene. The CDR3 DNA is TGTGCCAGCAGTGAAGTCCTCAGGTTCACTGAAGCTTTCTTT. It translates to CASSEVLRFTEAFF.

This clonotype was seen only a few times. CDR3 in DNA: TGTGCCAGCAGTTATATTTTGGGACAGGGGGCGCGTGAGCAGTACTTC. This gives the protein CASSYILGQGAREQYF. This chain connects TRBV6-5 to TRBJ2-7, with 12 positions matching TRBD1. Germline V CDR1 and CDR2: MNHEY, SVGAGI. This CDR3 spans 16 amino acids. V gave up 3 bases and J gave up 7 bases; unmatched junction bases: 10.

The V and J genes are TRBV7-9 and TRBJ2-3; D may be TRBD1 or TRBD2 (5 bases each). CDR3 size: 15 residues. Germline V gene data show CDR1 as SEHNR and CDR2 as FQNEAQ (reference sequence). Trimming removed 6 bases from V and 2 bases from J, with 15 bases in between. Here the CDR3 reads CASSSSRDATDTQYF. The CDR3 DNA reads as TGTGCCAGCAGTTCTAGTAGGGACGCCACAGATACGCAGTATTTT.

A note on this clonotype: With a much larger clone just one base away, this may be a read error. The V call is TRBV3-1, the J call TRBJ2-7; D uncertain. The ends were cut back, 4 bases at V and 6 bases at J, with 16 bases in the middle. Per the germline V gene, CDR1 is LGHDT and CDR2 is YNNKEL (reference sequence). The CDR3 covers 14 residues. In nucleotides, the CDR3 is TGTGCCAGCAGCCGGACCTATGGGCCCTGCGAGCAGTACTTC. This encodes CASSRTYGPCEQYF.

This clonotype was seen only once. The chain uses TRBV6-5 and TRBJ2-1, with TRBD1 identical over 7 bases. Germline CDR1 is MNHEY and CDR2 is SVGAGI. The CDR3 sequence is 16 residues long. V shed 0 bases and J 2 bases; nucleotides not matched to a gene: 4. Here the CDR3 DNA reads TGTGCCAGCAGTTACTCGAAGGGGACAGCCTACAATGAGCAGTTCTTC. Its translation: CASSYSKGTAYNEQFF.

This clonotype was seen only a few times. This chain uses TRBV6-5 with TRBJ2-3; 7 bases align to TRBD2. CDR1 and CDR2 (germline): MNHEY, SVGAGI. CDR3 size: 16 residues. The ends lost 2 bases at V and 2 bases at J; junction bases unmatched: 7. The CDR3 here is CASSYGERGFTDTQYF. DNA of the CDR3: TGTGCCAGCAGTTACGGGGAGCGGGGATTCACAGATACGCAGTATTTT.

A few counts support this clonotype. The chain carries TRBV20-1 and TRBJ2-5; 11 positions match TRBD2. Germline loops: CDR1 DFQATT, CDR2 SNEGSKA (reference sequence). J lost 7 bases, V lost 0 bases, and 10 bases had no gene match. This CDR3 spans 16 amino acids. CDR3: CSARDQISGGAGTQYF. DNA for the CDR3: TGCAGTGCTAGAGATCAGATTAGCGGGGGGGCGGGGACCCAGTACTTC.

This clonotype was counted only a few times. This chain joins TRBV6-5 and TRBJ2-2, with D perhaps TRBD1 or TRBD2 (6 bases each). V was cut by 2 bases and J by 5 bases, with 21 bases left in between. The germline V gene has CDR1 MNHEY and CDR2 SVGAGI. The CDR3 has 18 amino acids. This CDR3 reads CASSYPTEGGPKTGELFF. DNA for the CDR3: TGTGCCAGCAGTTACCCCACTGAAGGGGGGCCAAAAACCGGGGAGCTGTTTTTT.